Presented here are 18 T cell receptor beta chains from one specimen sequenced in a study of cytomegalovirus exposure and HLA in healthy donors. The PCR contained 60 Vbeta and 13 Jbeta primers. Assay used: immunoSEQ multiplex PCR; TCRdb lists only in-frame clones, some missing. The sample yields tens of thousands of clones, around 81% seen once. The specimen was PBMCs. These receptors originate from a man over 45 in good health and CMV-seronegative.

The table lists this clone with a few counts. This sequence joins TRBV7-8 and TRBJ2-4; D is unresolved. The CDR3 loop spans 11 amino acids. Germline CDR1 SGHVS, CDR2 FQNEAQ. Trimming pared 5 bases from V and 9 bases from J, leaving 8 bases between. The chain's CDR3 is CASSPGSIQYF. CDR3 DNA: TGTGCCAGCAGCCCCGGGTCCATTCAGTACTTC.

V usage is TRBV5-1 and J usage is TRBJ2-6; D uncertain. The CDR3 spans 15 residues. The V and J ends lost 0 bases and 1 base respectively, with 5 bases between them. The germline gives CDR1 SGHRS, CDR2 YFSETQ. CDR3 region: CASSLGVSGANVLTF. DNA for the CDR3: TGCGCCAGCAGCTTGGGCGTTTCTGGGGCCAACGTCCTGACTTTC. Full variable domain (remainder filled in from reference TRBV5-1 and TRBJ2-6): KAGVTQTPRYLIKTRGQQVTLSCSPISGHRSVSWYQQTPGQGLQFLFEYFSETQRNKGNFPGRFSGRQFSNSRSEMNVSTLELGDSALYLCASSLGVSGANVLTFGAGSRLTVL.

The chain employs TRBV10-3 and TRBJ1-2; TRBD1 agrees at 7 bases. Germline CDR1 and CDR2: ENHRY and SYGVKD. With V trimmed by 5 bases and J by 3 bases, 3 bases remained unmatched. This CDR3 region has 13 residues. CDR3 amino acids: CAISTTGDYGYTF. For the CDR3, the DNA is TGTGCCATCAGTACTACAGGGGACTATGGCTACACCTTC.

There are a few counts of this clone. The CDR3 is CASSQVLGQRNTEAFF. CDR3 in DNA: TGCGCCAGCAGCCAAGTCCTGGGACAGAGGAACACTGAAGCTTTCTTT. This chain joins TRBV4-3 and TRBJ1-1, with 7 bases fitting TRBD1. Germline V gene data show CDR1 as LGHNA and CDR2 as YSLEER. The CDR3 is 16 amino acids. With V trimmed by 1 base and J by 1 base, 6 bases remained unmatched.

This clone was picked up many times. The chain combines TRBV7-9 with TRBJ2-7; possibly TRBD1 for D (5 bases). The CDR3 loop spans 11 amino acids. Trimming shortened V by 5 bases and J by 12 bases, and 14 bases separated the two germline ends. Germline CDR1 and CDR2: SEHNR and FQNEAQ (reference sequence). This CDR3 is CASSATELWYF. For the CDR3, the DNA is TGTGCCAGCAGCGCGACAGAGCTTTGGTACTTC.

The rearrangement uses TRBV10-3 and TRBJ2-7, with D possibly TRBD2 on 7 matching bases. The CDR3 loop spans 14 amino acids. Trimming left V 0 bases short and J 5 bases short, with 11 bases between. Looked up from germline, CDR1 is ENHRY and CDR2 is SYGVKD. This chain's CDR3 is CAISESGGGHEQYF. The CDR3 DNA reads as TGTGCCATCAGTGAGTCGGGAGGGGGTCACGAGCAGTACTTC.

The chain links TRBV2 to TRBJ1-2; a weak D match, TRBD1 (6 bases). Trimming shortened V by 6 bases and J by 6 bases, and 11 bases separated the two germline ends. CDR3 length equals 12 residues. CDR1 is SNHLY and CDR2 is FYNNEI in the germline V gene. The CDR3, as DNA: TGTGCCAGCAGGGAACCAGGGGATGGCTACACCTTC. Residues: CASREPGDGYTF.

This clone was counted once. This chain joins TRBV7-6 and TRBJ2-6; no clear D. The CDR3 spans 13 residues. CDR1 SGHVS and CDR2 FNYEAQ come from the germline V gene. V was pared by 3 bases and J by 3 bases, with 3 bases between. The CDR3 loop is CASSFLGANVLTF. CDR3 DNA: TGTGCCAGCAGCTTCCTTGGGGCCAACGTCCTGACTTTC.

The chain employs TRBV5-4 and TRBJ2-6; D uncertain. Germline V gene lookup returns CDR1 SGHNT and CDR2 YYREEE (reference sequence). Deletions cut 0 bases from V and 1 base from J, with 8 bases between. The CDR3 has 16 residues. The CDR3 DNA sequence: TGTGCCAGCAGCTTGGCCGGGTGGTCTGGGGCCAACGTCCTGACTTTC. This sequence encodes CASSLAGWSGANVLTF.

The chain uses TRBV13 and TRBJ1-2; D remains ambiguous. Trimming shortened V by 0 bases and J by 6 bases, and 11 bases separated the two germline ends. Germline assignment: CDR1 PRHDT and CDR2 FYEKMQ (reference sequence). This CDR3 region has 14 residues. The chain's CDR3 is CASSLGGYLDGYTF. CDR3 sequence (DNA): TGTGCCAGCAGCTTAGGCGGGTATCTGGATGGCTACACCTTC. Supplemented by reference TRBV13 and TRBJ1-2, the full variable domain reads AAGVIQSPRHLIKEKRETATLKCYPIPRHDTVYWYQQGPGQDPQFLISFYEKMQSDKGSIPDRFSAQQFSDYHSELNMSSLELGDSALYFCASSLGGYLDGYTFGSGTRLTVV.

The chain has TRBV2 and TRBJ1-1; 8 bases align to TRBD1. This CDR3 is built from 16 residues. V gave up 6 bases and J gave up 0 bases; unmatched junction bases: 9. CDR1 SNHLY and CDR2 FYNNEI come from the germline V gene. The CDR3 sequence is CASRTLRQGLNTEAFF. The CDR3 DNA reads TGTGCCAGCAGGACCCTCCGACAGGGGTTGAACACTGAAGCTTTCTTT.

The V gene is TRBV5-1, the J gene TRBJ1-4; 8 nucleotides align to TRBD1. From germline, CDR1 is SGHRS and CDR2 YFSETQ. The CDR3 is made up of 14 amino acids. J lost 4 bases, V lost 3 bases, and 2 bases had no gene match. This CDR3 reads CASSWTGSNEKLFF. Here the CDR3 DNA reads TGCGCCAGCAGCTGGACAGGGAGTAATGAAAAACTGTTTTTT.

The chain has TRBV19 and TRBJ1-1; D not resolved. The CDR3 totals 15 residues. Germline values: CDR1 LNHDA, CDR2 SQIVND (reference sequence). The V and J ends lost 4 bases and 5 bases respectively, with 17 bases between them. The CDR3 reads CASSTLEPGRTEAFF. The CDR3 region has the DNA TGTGCCAGTAGTACCCTTGAACCCGGGAGAACTGAAGCTTTCTTT.

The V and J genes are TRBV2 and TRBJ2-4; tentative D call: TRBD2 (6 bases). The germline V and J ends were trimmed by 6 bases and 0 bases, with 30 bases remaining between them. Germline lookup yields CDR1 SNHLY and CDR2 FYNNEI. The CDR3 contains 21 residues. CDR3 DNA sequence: TGTGCCAGCAGAGTCAACCCCCGGGATTCTAGCGTGCTTATAGCCAAAAACATTCAGTACTTC. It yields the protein CASRVNPRDSSVLIAKNIQYF.

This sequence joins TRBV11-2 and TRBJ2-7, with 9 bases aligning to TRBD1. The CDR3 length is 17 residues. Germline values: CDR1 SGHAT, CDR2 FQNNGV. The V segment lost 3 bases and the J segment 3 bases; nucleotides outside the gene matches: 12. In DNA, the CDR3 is TGTGCCAGCAGCTTGGGACAGGGAGGGTCGGGCCGCTACGAGCAGTACTTC. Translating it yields CASSLGQGGSGRYEQYF.

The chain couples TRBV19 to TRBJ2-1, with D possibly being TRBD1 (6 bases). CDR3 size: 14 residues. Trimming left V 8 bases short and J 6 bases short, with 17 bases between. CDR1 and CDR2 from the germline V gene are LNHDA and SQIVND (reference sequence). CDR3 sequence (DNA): TGTGCCAGTGAGACAGGCGTGGCGGGCAATGAGCAGTTCTTC. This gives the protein CASETGVAGNEQFF. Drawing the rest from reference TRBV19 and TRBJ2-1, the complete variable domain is DGGITQSPKYLFRKEGQNVTLSCEQNLNHDAMYWYRQDPGQGLRLIYYSQIVNDFQKGDIAEGYSVSREKKESFPLTVTSAQKNPTAFYLCASETGVAGNEQFFGPGTRLTVL.

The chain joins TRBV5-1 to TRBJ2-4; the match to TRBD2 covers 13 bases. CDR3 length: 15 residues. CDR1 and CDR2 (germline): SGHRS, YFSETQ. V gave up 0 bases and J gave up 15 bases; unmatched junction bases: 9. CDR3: CASSLETGTSGIWYF. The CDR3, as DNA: TGCGCCAGCAGCTTGGAAACCGGGACTAGCGGGATTTGGTACTTC.

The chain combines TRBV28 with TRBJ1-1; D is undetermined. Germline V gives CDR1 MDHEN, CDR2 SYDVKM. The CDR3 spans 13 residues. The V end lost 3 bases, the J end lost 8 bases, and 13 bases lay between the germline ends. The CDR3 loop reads CASSLAVRGEAFF. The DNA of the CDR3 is TGTGCCAGCAGTTTGGCGGTGCGAGGAGAAGCTTTCTTT.